A selection of T cell receptor beta chains follows, all from one sample in a study of a mutant IDH1 vaccine in newly diagnosed glioma. Libraries were prepared by immunoSEQ multiplex PCR; TCRdb keeps only in-frame clonotypes and omits some of them. The sample carries about 51,000 clones, about 77% recorded once. Their antigens remain unidentified. Sequencing was performed on PBMCs, taken from a glioma patient whose treatment included an IDH1 peptide vaccine. Receptors were obtained from a man over 45 with glioma. The CDR3 runs from the conserved cysteine through the conserved F or W. The order of the fields is J gene, clone size, D gene, V gene, CDR3 protein, CDR3 DNA. D genes are given only for firm matches. Expanded clones are given a class, and other clones once, few, many or no size at all.

TRBJ2-7 | few | TRBD2 | TRBV7-2 | CASSFPTSGGPQPYEQYF | TGTGCCAGCAGCTTCCCGACTAGCGGGGGGCCTCAACCCTACGAGCAGTACTTC
TRBJ1-2 | few | . | TRBV5-1 | CASSLAGDYGYTF | TGCGCCAGCAGCTTGGCAGGAGACTATGGCTACACCTTC
TRBJ2-5 | few | . | TRBV5-4 | CASSLGLAQETQYF | TGTGCCAGCAGCTTGGGGCTAGCCCAAGAGACCCAGTACTTC
TRBJ1-2 | . | . | TRBV19 | CASSMFQLGYGYTF | TGTGCCAGTAGTATGTTCCAGCTGGGCTATGGCTACACCTTC
TRBJ2-5 | . | . | TRBV6-1 | CASSELERGWGSDTQYF | TGTGCCAGCAGTGAGTTGGAAAGGGGTTGGGGAAGTGATACCCAGTACTTC
TRBJ1-1 | . | . | TRBV29-1 | CSVDDRYQAEAFF | TGCAGCGTTGACGACAGGTATCAGGCTGAAGCTTTCTTT
TRBJ2-3 | . | TRBD2 | TRBV15 | CATSREAGGPDTQYF | TGTGCCACCAGCAGAGAAGCGGGGGGGCCAGATACGCAGTATTTT
TRBJ2-3 | . | TRBD2 | TRBV28 | CASSFPLAGGTDTQYF | TGTGCCAGCAGTTTCCCACTAGCGGGGGGCACAGATACGCAGTATTTT
TRBJ2-3 | once | TRBD2 | TRBV4-2 | CASSHGTSGELTDTQYF | TGTGCCAGCAGCCATGGGACTAGCGGGGAGCTCACAGATACGCAGTATTTT
TRBJ1-5 | . | TRBD1 | TRBV19 | CASRTQGNSNQPQHF | TGTGCCAGTAGGACACAGGGGAATAGCAATCAGCCCCAGCATTTT
TRBJ2-3 | . | . | TRBV19 | CASSTTRDTQYF | TGTGCCAGTAGTACGACTCGAGATACGCAGTATTTT
TRBJ2-1 | . | TRBD2 | TRBV13 | CASSKRFGAGAYNEQFF | TGTGCCAGCAGCAAGAGGTTCGGAGCGGGGGCTTACAATGAGCAGTTCTTC
TRBJ1-1 | . | . | TRBV21-1 | CASTLKGGTANTEAFF | TGTGCCAGCACACTAAAGGGAGGGACTGCGAACACTGAAGCTTTCTTT
TRBJ1-5 | . | . | TRBV19 | CASSMNPLAIETQHF | TGTGCCAGTAGTATGAATCCCCTAGCAATTGAAACCCAGCATTTT
TRBJ2-3 | . | . | TRBV27 | CASSLRLALADTQYF | TGTGCCAGCAGTTTGAGGCTAGCTTTAGCAGATACGCAGTATTTT
TRBJ1-2 | . | . | TRBV4-2 | CASSQGQGRGYGYTF | TGTGCCAGCAGCCAGGGTCAGGGGAGGGGCTATGGCTACACCTTC
TRBJ1-1 | . | . | TRBV2 | CASSEVGKGMNTEAFF | TGTGCCAGCAGTGAAGTCGGTAAGGGGATGAACACTGAAGCTTTCTTT
TRBJ1-2 | . | . | TRBV6-1 | CASSGGEANYGYTF | TGTGCCAGCAGTGGTGGGGAAGCTAACTATGGCTACACCTTC
TRBJ1-1 | . | . | TRBV27 | CASSRGFGVNTEAFF | TGTGCCAGCAGTCGGGGGTTTGGGGTTAACACTGAAGCTTTCTTT
TRBJ1-5 | . | TRBD1 | TRBV6-1 | CASSSPDRGNQPQHF | TGTGCCAGCAGTTCTCCGGACAGGGGAAATCAGCCCCAGCATTTT
TRBJ2-6 | . | . | TRBV6-4 | CASSESSGANVLTF | TGTGCCAGCAGTGAGAGCTCTGGGGCCAACGTCCTGACTTTC
TRBJ2-1 | . | TRBD1 | TRBV4-3 | CASSQDKRTGALEQFF | TGCGCCAGCAGCCAAGATAAGCGGACAGGGGCATTAGAGCAGTTCTTC
TRBJ2-6 | once | . | TRBV18 | CASSLQGSGANVLTF | TGTGCCAGCTCGCTTCAGGGCTCAGGGGCCAACGTCCTGACTTTC
TRBJ2-2 | . | . | TRBV5-1 | CASSLRIPNTGELFF | TGCGCCAGCAGCTTGCGGATACCGAACACCGGGGAGCTGTTTTTT
TRBJ2-3 | . | . | TRBV30 | CAWRGGSPDTQYF | TGTGCCTGGAGGGGTGGTAGCCCAGATACGCAGTATTTT
TRBJ2-7 | . | . | TRBV25-1 | CASSVRQYDEQYF | TGTGCCAGCAGCGTTCGACAGTACGACGAGCAGTACTTC
TRBJ2-7 | . | TRBD1 | TRBV6-1 | CASRTGGQGFYEQYF | TGTGCCAGCAGGACGGGGGGACAGGGTTTCTACGAGCAGTACTTC
TRBJ2-1 | . | TRBD2 | TRBV19 | CASSLTGTSGNEQFF | TGTGCCAGTAGTCTTACCGGGACTAGCGGGAATGAGCAGTTCTTC
TRBJ2-2 | . | . | TRBV2 | CASKVAPAGTGELFF | TGTGCCAGCAAAGTAGCCCCCGCCGGCACCGGGGAGCTGTTTTTT
TRBJ1-2 | . | . | TRBV25-1 | CASSDGGGGPYGYTF | TGTGCCAGCAGTGACGGGGGAGGGGGTCCCTATGGCTACACCTTC
TRBJ1-1 | . | . | TRBV10-3 | CAISDSRVFLNTEAFF | TGTGCCATCAGTGATTCCAGGGTCTTTTTGAACACTGAAGCTTTCTTT
TRBJ1-5 | . | TRBD1 | TRBV10-3 | CAINAGGLSQPQHF | TGTGCCATCAACGCAGGGGGCTTAAGTCAGCCCCAGCATTTT
TRBJ1-2 | . | . | TRBV5-1 | CASSPGLQEGYTF | TGCGCCAGCAGCCCAGGACTCCAGGAAGGCTACACCTTC
TRBJ2-5 | . | . | TRBV19 | CASSQRGLNLETQYF | TGTGCCAGTAGTCAAAGGGGTCTGAACTTGGAGACCCAGTACTTC
TRBJ1-2 | few | . | TRBV7-9 | CASSPRAATNYGYTF | TGTGCCAGCAGCCCCCGGGCAGCAACTAACTATGGCTACACCTTC
TRBJ2-3 | . | . | TRBV7-9 | CASSVVRSTDTQYF | TGTGCCAGCAGCGTAGTAAGGTCCACAGATACGCAGTATTTT
TRBJ1-1 | . | TRBD1 | TRBV5-4 | CASSVGQGEAMNTEAFF | TGTGCCAGCAGCGTGGGACAGGGAGAAGCGATGAACACTGAAGCTTTCTTT
TRBJ1-5 | . | . | TRBV5-6 | CASSSGTGSNQPQHF | TGTGCCAGCAGCTCCGGTACGGGGAGCAATCAGCCCCAGCATTTT
TRBJ2-5 | . | . | TRBV2 | CASTVTGIGETQYF | TGTGCCAGCACGGTTACCGGGATCGGGGAGACCCAGTACTTC
TRBJ1-5 | . | TRBD1 | TRBV7-9 | CASSRQGVEPQHF | TGTGCCAGCAGCCGACAGGGTGTTGAGCCCCAGCATTTT
TRBJ2-7 | . | TRBD2 | TRBV7-8 | CASSGRGWYEQYF | TGTGCCAGCAGCGGGCGGGGGTGGTACGAGCAGTACTTC
TRBJ1-6 | few | . | TRBV6-1 | CASRENSPLHF | TGTGCCAGCCGGGAGAATTCACCCCTCCACTTT
TRBJ2-7 | once | . | TRBV5-4 | CASSRRDGIYEQYF | TGTGCCAGCAGCAGAAGGGACGGGATTTACGAGCAGTACTTC
TRBJ1-1 | medium-sized | . | TRBV19 | CASSIDPRGTEAFF | TGTGCCAGTAGTATTGATCCTCGGGGGACTGAAGCTTTCTTT
TRBJ2-2 | . | . | TRBV2 | CASSWTDNTGELFF | TGTGCCAGCAGCTGGACAGATAACACCGGGGAGCTGTTTTTT
TRBJ1-1 | . | . | TRBV7-3 | CASSLSPGTEAFF | TGTGCCAGCAGCTTATCGCCGGGCACTGAAGCTTTCTTT
TRBJ1-5 | . | . | TRBV7-9 | CASSLNSPPQHF | TGTGCCAGCAGTTTGAACTCCCCGCCCCAGCATTTT
TRBJ1-4 | . | . | TRBV28 | CASSLLDEKLFF | TGTGCCAGCAGTTTGCTGGACGAAAAACTGTTTTTT
TRBJ1-2 | . | TRBD1 | TRBV6-5 | CASKDRGYYGYTF | TGTGCCAGCAAAGACAGGGGTTACTATGGCTACACCTTC
TRBJ2-3 | . | TRBD1 | TRBV5-1 | CASRPTGVDTQYF | TGCGCCAGCAGGCCTACAGGGGTGGATACGCAGTATTTT
TRBJ2-7 | . | . | TRBV7-2 | CASSTPYSRTSRTYEQYF | TGTGCCAGCAGCACCCCGTACTCCCGGACCTCCCGAACCTACGAGCAGTACTTC
TRBJ2-5 | . | TRBD2 | TRBV30 | CAWSVPGGTRQTQYF | TGTGCCTGGAGTGTACCCGGGGGGACTCGGCAGACCCAGTACTTC
TRBJ2-5 | . | TRBD2 | TRBV9 | CASSVTASGLQETQYF | TGTGCCAGCAGCGTCACGGCTAGCGGGCTCCAAGAGACCCAGTACTTC
TRBJ1-2 | . | TRBD1 | TRBV28 | CASTSDRAYGYTF | TGTGCCAGCACCTCGGACAGGGCCTATGGCTACACCTTC
TRBJ2-7 | . | TRBD1 | TRBV13 | CASSLGQVESEQYF | TGTGCCAGCAGCCTGGGACAGGTGGAATCCGAGCAGTACTTC